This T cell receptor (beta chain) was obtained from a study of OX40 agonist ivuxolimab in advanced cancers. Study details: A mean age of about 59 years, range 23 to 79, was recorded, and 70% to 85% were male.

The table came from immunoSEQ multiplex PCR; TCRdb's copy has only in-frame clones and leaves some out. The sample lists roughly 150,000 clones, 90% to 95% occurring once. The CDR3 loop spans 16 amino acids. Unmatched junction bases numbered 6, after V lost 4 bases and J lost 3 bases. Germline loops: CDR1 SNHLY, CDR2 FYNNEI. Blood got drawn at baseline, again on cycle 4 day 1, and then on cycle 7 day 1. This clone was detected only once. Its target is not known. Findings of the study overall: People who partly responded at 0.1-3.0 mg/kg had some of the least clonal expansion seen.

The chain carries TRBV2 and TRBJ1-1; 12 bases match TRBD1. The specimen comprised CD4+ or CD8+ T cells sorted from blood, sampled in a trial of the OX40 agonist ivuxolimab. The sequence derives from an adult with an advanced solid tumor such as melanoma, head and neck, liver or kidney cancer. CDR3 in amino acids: CASSGGTGGGYTEAFF. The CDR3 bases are TGTGCCAGCAGTGGTGGGACAGGGGGCGGATACACTGAAGCTTTCTTT.